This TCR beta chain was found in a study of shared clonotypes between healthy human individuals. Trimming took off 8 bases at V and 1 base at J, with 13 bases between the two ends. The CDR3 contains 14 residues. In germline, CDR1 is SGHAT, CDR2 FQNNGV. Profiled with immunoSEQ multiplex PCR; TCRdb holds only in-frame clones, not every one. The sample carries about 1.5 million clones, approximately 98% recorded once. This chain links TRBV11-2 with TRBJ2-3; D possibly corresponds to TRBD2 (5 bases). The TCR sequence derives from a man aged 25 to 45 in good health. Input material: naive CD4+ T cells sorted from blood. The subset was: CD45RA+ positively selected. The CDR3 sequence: CASGPARGTDTQYF. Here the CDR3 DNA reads TGTGCCAGCGGCCCAGCGAGGGGCACAGATACGCAGTATTTT.